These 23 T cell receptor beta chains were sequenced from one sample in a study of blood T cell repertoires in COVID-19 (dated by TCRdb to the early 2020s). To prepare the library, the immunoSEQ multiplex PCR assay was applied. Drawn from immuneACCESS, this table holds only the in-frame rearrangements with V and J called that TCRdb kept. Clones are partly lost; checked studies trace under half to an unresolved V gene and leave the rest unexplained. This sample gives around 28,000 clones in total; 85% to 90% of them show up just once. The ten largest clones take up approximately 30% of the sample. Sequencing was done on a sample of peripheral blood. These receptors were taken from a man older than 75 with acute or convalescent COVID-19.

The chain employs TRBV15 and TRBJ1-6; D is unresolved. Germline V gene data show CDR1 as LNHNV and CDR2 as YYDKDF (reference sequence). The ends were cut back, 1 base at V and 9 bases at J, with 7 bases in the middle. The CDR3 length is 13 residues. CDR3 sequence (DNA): TGTGCCACCAGCAGAGTTCAAATTTCACCCCTCCACTTT. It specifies CATSRVQISPLHF. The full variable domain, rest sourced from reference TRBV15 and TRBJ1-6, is DAMVIQNPRYQVTQFGKPVTLSCSQTLNHNVMYWYQQKSSQAPKLLFHYYDKDFNNEADTPDNFQSRRPNTSFCFLDIRSPGLGDTAMYLCATSRVQISPLHFGNGTRLTVT.

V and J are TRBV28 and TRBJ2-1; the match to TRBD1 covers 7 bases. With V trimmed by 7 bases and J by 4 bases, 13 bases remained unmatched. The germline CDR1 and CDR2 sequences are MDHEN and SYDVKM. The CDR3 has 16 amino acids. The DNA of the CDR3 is TGTGCCAGCAAACCCCCCGGGACAGCTATATACAATGAGCAGTTCTTC. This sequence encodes CASKPPGTAIYNEQFF.

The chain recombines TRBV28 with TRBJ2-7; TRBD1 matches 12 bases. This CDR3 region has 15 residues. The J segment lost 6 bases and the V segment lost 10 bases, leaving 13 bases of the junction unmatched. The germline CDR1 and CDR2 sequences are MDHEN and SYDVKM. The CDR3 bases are TGTGCCACCAGGACACCGGGACAGGGGGCCTTCGAGCAGTACTTC. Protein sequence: CATRTPGQGAFEQYF.

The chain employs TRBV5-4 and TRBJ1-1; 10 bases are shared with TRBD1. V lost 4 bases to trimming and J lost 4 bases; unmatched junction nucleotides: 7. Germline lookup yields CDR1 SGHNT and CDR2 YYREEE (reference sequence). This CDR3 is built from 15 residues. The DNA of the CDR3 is TGTGCCAGCAGCACAAAAGACAGGGGGCGCACTGAAGCTTTCTTT. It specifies CASSTKDRGRTEAFF.

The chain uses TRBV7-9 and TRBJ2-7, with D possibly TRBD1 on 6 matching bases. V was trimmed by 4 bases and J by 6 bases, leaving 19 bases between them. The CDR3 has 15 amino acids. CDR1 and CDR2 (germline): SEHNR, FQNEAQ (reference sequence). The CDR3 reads CASSYDRLTRSEQYF. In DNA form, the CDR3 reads TGTGCCAGCAGCTATGACAGGCTTACTAGGAGCGAGCAGTACTTC.

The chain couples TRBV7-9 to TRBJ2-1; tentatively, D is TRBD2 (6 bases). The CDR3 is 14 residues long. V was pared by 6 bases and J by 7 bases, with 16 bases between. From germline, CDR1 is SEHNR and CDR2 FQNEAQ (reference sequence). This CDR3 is CASRKAARGNEQFF. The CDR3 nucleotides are TGTGCCAGCAGGAAAGCGGCTCGGGGGAATGAGCAGTTCTTC.

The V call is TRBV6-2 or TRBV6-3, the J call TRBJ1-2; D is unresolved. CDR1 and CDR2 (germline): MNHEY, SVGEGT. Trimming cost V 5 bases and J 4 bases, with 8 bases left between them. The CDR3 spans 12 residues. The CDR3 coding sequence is TGTGCCAGCAGTCGGACTGCCTATGGCTACACCTTC. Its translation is CASSRTAYGYTF.

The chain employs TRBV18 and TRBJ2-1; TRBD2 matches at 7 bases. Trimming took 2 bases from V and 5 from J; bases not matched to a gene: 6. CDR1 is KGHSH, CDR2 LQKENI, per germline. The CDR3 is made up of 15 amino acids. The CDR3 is CASSPWEGQNNEQFF. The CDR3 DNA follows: TGTGCCAGCTCACCATGGGAGGGCCAAAACAATGAGCAGTTCTTC.

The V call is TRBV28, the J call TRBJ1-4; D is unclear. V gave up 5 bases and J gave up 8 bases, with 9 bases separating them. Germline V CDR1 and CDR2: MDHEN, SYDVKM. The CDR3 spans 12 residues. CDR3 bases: TGTGCCAGCAGTGGGCTTGCGGAAAAACTGTTTTTT. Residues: CASSGLAEKLFF.

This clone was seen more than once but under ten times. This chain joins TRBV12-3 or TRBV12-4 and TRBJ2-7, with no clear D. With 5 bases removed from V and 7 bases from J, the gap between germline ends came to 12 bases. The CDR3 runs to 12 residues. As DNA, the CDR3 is TGTGCCAGCAGTCTCGACACGTATGAGCAGTACTTC. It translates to CASSLDTYEQYF.

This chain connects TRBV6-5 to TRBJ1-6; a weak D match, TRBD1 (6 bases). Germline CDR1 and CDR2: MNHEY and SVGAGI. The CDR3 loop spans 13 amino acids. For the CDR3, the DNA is TGTCCACGCAACAGGGAGGGTAATTCACCCCTCCACTTT. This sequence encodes CPRNREGNSPLHF.

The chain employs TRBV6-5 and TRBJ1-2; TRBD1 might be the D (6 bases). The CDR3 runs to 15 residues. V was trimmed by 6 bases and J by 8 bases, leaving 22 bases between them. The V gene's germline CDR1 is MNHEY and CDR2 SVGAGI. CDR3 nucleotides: TGTGCCAGCAGGGCCCTTGGGGGCCCTGGGGAGGGCTACACCTTC. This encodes CASRALGGPGEGYTF.

CDR3: CASSLQGEAFF. Here the CDR3 DNA reads TGTGCCAGCAGCCTCCAGGGTGAAGCTTTCTTT. V and J are TRBV7-9 and TRBJ1-1, with a possible D match to TRBD1 (5 bases). Germline CDR1 reads SEHNR; CDR2 reads FQNEAQ (reference sequence). The CDR3 has 11 residues. V lost 5 bases and J 7 bases, leaving 8 bases between the germline ends.

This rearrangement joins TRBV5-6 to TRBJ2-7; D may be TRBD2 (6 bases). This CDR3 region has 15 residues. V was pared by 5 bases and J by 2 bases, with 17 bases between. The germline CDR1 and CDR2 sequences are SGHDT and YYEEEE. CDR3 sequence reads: CASSTRETQTYEQYF. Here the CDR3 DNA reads TGTGCCAGCAGTACCCGGGAGACCCAGACCTACGAGCAGTACTTC.

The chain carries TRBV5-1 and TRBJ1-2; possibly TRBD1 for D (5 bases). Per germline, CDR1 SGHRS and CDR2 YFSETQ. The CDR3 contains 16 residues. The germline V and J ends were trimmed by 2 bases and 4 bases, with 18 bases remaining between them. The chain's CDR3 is CASSFGFATGGYGYTF. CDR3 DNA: TGCGCCAGCAGCTTTGGCTTTGCCACGGGGGGCTATGGCTACACCTTC.

CDR3 sequence reads: CASSMDREGYGYTF. CDR3 DNA: TGTGCCAGCAGCATGGACAGGGAGGGTTATGGCTACACCTTC. The chain is built from TRBV11-2 and TRBJ1-2, with 8 positions matching TRBD1. Per germline, CDR1 SGHAT and CDR2 FQNNGV. This CDR3 is built from 14 residues. Trimming at V came to 5 bases and at J to 5 bases, leaving 7 bases not matched to a gene. The variable domain in full, completed from reference TRBV11-2 and TRBJ1-2, reads EAGVAQSPRYKIIEKRQSVAFWCNPISGHATLYWYQQILGQGPKLLIQFQNNGVVDDSQLPKDRFSAERLKGVDSTLKIQPAKLEDSAVYLCASSMDREGYGYTFGSGTRLTVV.

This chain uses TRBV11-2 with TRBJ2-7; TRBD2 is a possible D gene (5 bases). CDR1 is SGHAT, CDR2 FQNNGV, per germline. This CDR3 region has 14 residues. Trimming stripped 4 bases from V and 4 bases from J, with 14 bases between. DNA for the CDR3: TGTGCCAGCAGCTCCCGTCGGGGAAGGTACGAGCAGTACTTC. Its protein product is CASSSRRGRYEQYF.

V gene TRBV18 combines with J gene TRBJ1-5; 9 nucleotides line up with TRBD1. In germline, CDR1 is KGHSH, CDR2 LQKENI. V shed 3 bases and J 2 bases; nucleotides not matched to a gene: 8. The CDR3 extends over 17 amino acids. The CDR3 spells CASSPKGQGIGNQPQHF. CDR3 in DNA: TGTGCCAGCTCACCCAAGGGACAGGGAATCGGCAATCAGCCCCAGCATTTT.

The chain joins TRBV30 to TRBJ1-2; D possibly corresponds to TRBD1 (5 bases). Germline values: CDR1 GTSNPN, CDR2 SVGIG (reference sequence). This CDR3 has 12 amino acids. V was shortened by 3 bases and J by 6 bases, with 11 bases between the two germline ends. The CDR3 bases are TGTGCCTGGAGCGGCAGGGATCATGGCTACACCTTC. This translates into CAWSGRDHGYTF.

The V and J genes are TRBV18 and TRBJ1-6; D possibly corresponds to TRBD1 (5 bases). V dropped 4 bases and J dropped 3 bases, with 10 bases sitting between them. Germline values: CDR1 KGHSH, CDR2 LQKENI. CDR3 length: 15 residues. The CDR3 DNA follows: TGTGCCAGCTCACTTTGGGGGGACTATAATTCACCCCTCCACTTT. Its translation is CASSLWGDYNSPLHF.

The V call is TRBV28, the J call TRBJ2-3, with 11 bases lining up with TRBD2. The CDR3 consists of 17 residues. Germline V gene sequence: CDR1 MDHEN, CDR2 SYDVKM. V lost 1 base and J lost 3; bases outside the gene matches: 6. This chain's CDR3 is CASSLSVLAGVTDTQYF. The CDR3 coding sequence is TGTGCCAGCAGTTTATCAGTACTAGCGGGAGTTACAGATACGCAGTATTTT. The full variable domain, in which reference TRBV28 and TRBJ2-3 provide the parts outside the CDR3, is DVKVTQSSRYLVKRTGEKVFLECVQDMDHENMFWYRQDPGLGLRLIYFSYDVKMKEKGDIPEGYSVSREKKERFSLILESASTNQTSMYLCASSLSVLAGVTDTQYFGPGTRLTVL.

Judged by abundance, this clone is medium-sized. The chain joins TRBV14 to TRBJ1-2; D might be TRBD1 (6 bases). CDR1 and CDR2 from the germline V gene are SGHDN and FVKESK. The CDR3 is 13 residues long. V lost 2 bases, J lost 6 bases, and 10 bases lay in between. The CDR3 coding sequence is TGTGCCAGCAGCCAAAGAACAGGGAATGGCTACACCTTC. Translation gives CASSQRTGNGYTF. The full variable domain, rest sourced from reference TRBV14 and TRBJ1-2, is EAGVTQFPSHSVIEKGQTVTLRCDPISGHDNLYWYRRVMGKEIKFLLHFVKESKQDESGMPNNRFLAERTGGTYSTLKVQPAELEDSGVYFCASSQRTGNGYTFGSGTRLTVV.

The CDR3 DNA reads TGTGCCAGCAGCCTCGGACAGGGGAGCAATGAGCAGTTCTTC. Its protein is CASSLGQGSNEQFF. The chain has TRBV7-7 and TRBJ2-1, with 9 nucleotides matching TRBD1. CDR3 length: 14 residues. After removal of 5 bases from V and 6 bases from J, the junction contained 5 bases not matched to a gene. In germline, CDR1 is SSHAT, CDR2 FNYEAQ (reference sequence). Filled out from reference TRBV7-7 and TRBJ2-1, the complete variable domain reads GAGVSQSPRYKVTKRGQDVTLRCDPISSHATLYWYQQALGQGPEFLTYFNYEAQPDKSGLPSDRFSAERPEGSISTLTIQRTEQRDSAMYRCASSLGQGSNEQFFGPGTRLTVL.